This T cell receptor beta chain originates from a study of blood T cell repertoires in COVID-19 (TCRdb year 2020). Some background on the complete study: Collaborator samples came from the United States, Italy and Spain and covered acute and convalescent phases of COVID-19. The prospective study material was composed of cDNA or gDNA derived from T cells, B-cell-depleted T cells, or PBMCs. Subjects who had been exposed to COVID-19, were actively infected with it, or had recovered from it provided the deeply sampled blood TCRbeta repertoires that made up the dataset. The repertoires were made available in a free public database intended to serve as a resource for research on the immune response to SARS-CoV-2. Samples were obtained from the ongoing ImmuneRACE study (first 160 participants) and from about 1,300 subjects provided by 6 global collaborators. Sample metadata almost always included a de-identified subject ID, COVID-19 status, age in years and sex. Where available, HLA class I and class II types were taken from metadata supplied by the sample provider and were not determined by assay-based typing.

Collaborating institutions collected whole blood in K2EDTA tubes following their own protocols. For TCRbeta analysis, collaborator samples were shipped as frozen whole blood, as isolated PBMCs, or as DNA extracted from either sample type. Reading from cysteine to phenylalanine, the CDR3 counts 15 amino acids. Only the CDR3 region is kept as DNA, spanning 45 bases read in frame from base 1. Deletion took 5 bases off V and 0 bases off J, with a span of 11 bases between the germline ends. In the germline V gene, CDR1 corresponds to SGHRS and CDR2 to YFSETQ. With respect to this clone: It lacks a known antigen. No base qualities exist here, and no much larger clone lies one base off it.

The immunoSEQ Assay, a bias-controlled multiplex PCR, was used to amplify TCRbeta CDR3 regions from genomic DNA. The paper's processing steps were these. The number of nucleated cells in each sample was estimated by amplification of reference gene primers within the assay. To quantify the absolute abundance of each unique TCRbeta CDR3 rearrangement, sequence reads were collapsed and filtered. For each sample, productive Simpson clonality was calculated as the square root of Simpson's diversity index over productive rearrangements. The table was pulled from immuneACCESS by TCRdb, which kept in-frame rearrangements only. Such tables lose some clones; where checked, under half of the loss comes from unresolved V genes, and the rest has no known cause. The V and J calls and clone size come from that table; D and trimming were worked out from the DNA. The sample table records around 290,000 clones; roughly 91% of these occur just once. In total, the top ten clones hold approximately 4.2% of the sample.

Broader findings and caveats from the paper: The amount of clinical and demographic metadata varied by source and participant and was provided uncurated.

The clonotype originates from a man aged 40-49 years with acute or convalescent COVID-19. The rearrangement combines TRBV5-1 with TRBJ2-2; a tentative D call is TRBD2 (6 bases match). Sequencing was performed on peripheral blood. The CDR3 protein: CASSGGVTNTGELFF. The nucleotides read TGCGCCAGCAGTGGAGGGGTGACGAACACCGGGGAGCTGTTTTTT.